A selection of T cell receptor beta chains follows, all from one sample in a study of radiotherapy plus CTLA-4 blockade in lung cancer. Method: immunoSEQ multiplex PCR; TCRdb's copy keeps in-frame clones and lacks some. The table records some 73,000 clones, roughly 74% of them present only once. The starting material was peripheral blood, obtained from a patient treated with radiotherapy plus ipilimumab. Receptors originate from a human donor with non-small cell lung cancer whose response to radiotherapy plus ipilimumab could not be evaluated. The CDR3 runs from the conserved cysteine through the conserved F or W. The D gene is left open where the match is weak. Some rows have no size entry. The others give once, few or many, or a class for an expanded clone.

abundance	len	d_gene	v_gene	j_gene	CDR3aa	CDR3nt
.	15	TRBD2	TRBV7-2	TRBJ2-5	CASSLRLAGTETQYF	TGTGCCAGCAGCTTAAGATTAGCGGGGACGGAGACCCAGTACTTC
.	15	.	TRBV4-1	TRBJ2-1	CASSHTGGTAQEQFF	TGCGCCAGCAGCCACACAGGTGGGACTGCCCAGGAGCAGTTCTTC
.	13	.	TRBV30	TRBJ2-7	CAWSVRIIYEQYF	TGTGCCTGGAGCGTCAGAATAATCTACGAGCAGTACTTC
once	14	.	TRBV5-1	TRBJ1-2	CASSPTGPNYGYTF	TGCGCCAGCAGCCCGACAGGTCCTAACTATGGCTACACCTTC
.	14	.	TRBV15	TRBJ2-5	CATSGEDGGETQYF	TGTGCCACCAGCGGCGAGGATGGGGGGGAGACCCAGTACTTC
.	11	TRBD2	TRBV6-5	TRBJ2-7	CATLAGGEQYF	TGTGCCACCCTAGCGGGGGGCGAGCAGTACTTC
.	17	TRBD2	TRBV9	TRBJ2-1	CASSVRWSSGSHNEQFF	TGTGCCAGCAGCGTACGTTGGAGTAGCGGGAGTCACAATGAGCAGTTCTTC
.	16	TRBD2	TRBV27	TRBJ2-3	CASSLRRGGSTDTQYF	TGTGCCAGCAGTTTACGGCGGGGGGGAAGCACAGATACGCAGTATTTT
.	13	.	TRBV21-1	TRBJ1-4	CASTQGRSEKLFF	TGTGCCAGCACTCAGGGCAGATCTGAAAAACTGTTTTTT
.	15	.	TRBV19	TRBJ1-5	CASSIDPGPYQPQHF	TGTGCCAGTAGTATAGACCCGGGTCCCTATCAGCCCCAGCATTTT